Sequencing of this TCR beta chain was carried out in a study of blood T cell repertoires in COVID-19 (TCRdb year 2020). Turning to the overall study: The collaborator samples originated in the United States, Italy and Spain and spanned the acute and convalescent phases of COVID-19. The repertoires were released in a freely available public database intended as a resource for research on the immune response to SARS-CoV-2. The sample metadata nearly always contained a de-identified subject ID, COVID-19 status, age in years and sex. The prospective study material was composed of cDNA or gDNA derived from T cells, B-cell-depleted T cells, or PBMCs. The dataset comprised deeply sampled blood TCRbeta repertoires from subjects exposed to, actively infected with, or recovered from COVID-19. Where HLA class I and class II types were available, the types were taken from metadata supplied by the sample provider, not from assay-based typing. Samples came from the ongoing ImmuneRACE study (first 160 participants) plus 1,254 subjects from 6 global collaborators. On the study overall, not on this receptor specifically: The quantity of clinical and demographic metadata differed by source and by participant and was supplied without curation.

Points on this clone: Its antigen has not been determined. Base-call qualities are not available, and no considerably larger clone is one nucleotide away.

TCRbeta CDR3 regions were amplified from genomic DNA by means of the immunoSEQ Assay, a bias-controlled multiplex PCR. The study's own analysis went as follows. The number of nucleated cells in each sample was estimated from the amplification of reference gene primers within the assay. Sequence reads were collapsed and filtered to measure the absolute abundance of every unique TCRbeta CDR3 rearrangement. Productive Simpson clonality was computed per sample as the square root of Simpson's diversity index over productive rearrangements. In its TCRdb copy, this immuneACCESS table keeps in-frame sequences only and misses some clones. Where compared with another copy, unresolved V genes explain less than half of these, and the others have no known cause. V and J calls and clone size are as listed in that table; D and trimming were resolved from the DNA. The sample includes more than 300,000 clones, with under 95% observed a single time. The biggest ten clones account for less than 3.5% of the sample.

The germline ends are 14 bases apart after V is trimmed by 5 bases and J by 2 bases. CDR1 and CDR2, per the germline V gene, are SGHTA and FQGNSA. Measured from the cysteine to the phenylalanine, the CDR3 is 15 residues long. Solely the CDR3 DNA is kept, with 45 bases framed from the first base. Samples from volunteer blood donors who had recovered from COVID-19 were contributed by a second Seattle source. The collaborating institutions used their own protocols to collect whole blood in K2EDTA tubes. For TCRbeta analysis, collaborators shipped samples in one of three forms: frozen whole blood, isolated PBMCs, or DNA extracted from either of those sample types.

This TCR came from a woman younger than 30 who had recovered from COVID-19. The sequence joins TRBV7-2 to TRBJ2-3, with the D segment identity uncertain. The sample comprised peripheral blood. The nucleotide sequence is TGTGCCAGCAGCCCGACCCAGGTCACCACAGATACGCAGTATTTT. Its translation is CASSPTQVTTDTQYF.